These 2 T cell receptor beta chains originate from one sample sequenced in a study of response to subunit inactivated influenza vaccine. In TCRdb, the RT-PCR reads were re-called with MiXCR into one record per CDR3 protein. Of 500,000 to 550,000 distinct CDR3 sequences listed, under 9% are singletons. The sequencing used PBMCs from blood, collected roughly 24 months after vaccination. Receptors originate from a man aged 50-75 years who received an inactivated influenza vaccine.

This clonotype was picked up one time. The junction does not match germline at one end; this may be a read error. The rearrangement joins TRBV24-1 to TRBJ2-2; 8 nucleotides match TRBD2. Germline CDR1 reads KGHDR; CDR2 reads SFDVKD. The CDR3 totals 14 residues. CDR3 DNA: TGTGCCACCAGTGACCCTGGACGTAGCGGGGAGCTGGTTTTT. This gives the protein CATSDPGRSGELVF.

This clonotype has a handful of counts. The chain combines TRBV6-1 with TRBJ2-1; TRBD2 aligns across 9 bases. Germline V lookup: CDR1 MNHNS, CDR2 SASEGT. Trimming removed 5 bases from V and 10 bases from J; junction bases left unmatched: 6. The CDR3 is made up of 13 amino acids. The CDR3 spells CASSPNGLAEQFF. The CDR3 coding sequence is TGTGCCAGCAGTCCAAACGGACTAGCGGAGCAGTTCTTC.